Presented here are 3 T cell receptor beta chains from one specimen sequenced in a study of T cell repertoires in cytomegalovirus infection. TCRdb re-analysed the reads in MiXCR, keeping a single row per CDR3 protein. This sample has a few hundred thousand distinct CDR3 sequences; about 26% occur once, and the top ten carry about 13%. Sequenced material: PBMCs. The receptors come from a human donor in good health (CMV status not recorded). Some clones in this sample may be carry-over from other donors' samples.

The CDR3 spells CSAIAGSSYEQYV. Written as DNA, the CDR3 is TGCAGTGCTATAGCGGGTAGCTCCTACGAGCAGTACGTC. V and J are TRBV20-1 and TRBJ2-7; 7 bases fit TRBD2. The CDR3 length is 13 residues. Germline assignment: CDR1 DFQATT and CDR2 SNEGSKA (reference sequence). The junction had 3 bases not matched to a gene; V was cut back by 4 bases and J by 0 bases.

This clonotype has ten or more counts. This chain connects TRBV12-3 or TRBV12-4 to TRBJ1-4, with unresolved D. The CDR3 length is 13 residues. Trimming removed 6 bases at V and 8 bases at J, with 13 bases between. Written as DNA, the CDR3 is TGTGCCAGCAGCTTGAGGGTTCGGGAAAAACTGTTTTTT. The encoded protein is CASSLRVREKLFF.

V is TRBV12-5 and J is TRBJ1-2, with unresolved D. Germline CDR1 is LGHNT and CDR2 is FRNRAP. V was clipped by 3 bases and J by 4 bases, with 12 bases between them. The CDR3 is 14 amino acids. The CDR3: CASGLAGSGYGYTF. The DNA for the CDR3 is TGTGCTAGTGGTTTAGCCGGGAGCGGCTATGGCTACACCTTC.